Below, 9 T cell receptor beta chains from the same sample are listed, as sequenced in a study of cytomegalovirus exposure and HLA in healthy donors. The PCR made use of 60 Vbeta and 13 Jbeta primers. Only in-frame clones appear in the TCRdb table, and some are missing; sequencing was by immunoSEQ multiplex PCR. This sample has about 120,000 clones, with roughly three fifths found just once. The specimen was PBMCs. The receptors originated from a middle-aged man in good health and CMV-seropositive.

The CDR3 sequence is CASSHALSGTSYEQYF. Written as DNA, the CDR3 is TGCGCCAGCAGCCACGCTCTTAGCGGAACCTCCTACGAGCAGTACTTC. The V and J genes are TRBV4-3 and TRBJ2-7, with D possibly TRBD2 on 6 matching bases. Germline CDR1 LGHNA, CDR2 YSLEER. Trimming shortened V by 3 bases and J by 0 bases, and 15 bases separated the two germline ends. The CDR3 runs to 16 residues.

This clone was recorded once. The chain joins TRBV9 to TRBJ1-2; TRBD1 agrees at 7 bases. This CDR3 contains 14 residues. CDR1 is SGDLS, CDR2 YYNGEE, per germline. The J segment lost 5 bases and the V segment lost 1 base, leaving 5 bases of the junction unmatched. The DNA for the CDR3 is TGTGCCAGCAGCGTATTGGGGACAGAATATGGCTACACCTTC. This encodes CASSVLGTEYGYTF.

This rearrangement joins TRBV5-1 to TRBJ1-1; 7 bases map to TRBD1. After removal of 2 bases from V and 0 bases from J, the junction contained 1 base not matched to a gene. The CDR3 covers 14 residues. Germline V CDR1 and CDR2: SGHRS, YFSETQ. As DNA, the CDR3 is TGCGCCAGCAGCTTCGGGACAGTGAACACTGAAGCTTTCTTT. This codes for CASSFGTVNTEAFF. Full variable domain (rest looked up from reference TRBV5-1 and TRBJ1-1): KAGVTQTPRYLIKTRGQQVTLSCSPISGHRSVSWYQQTPGQGLQFLFEYFSETQRNKGNFPGRFSGRQFSNSRSEMNVSTLELGDSALYLCASSFGTVNTEAFFGQGTRLTVV.

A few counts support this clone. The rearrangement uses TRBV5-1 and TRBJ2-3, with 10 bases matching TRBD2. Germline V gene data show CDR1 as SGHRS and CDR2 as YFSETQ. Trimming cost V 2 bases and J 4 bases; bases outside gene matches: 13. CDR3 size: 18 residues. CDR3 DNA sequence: TGCGCCAGCAGCTTCGAAATAGCGGGAGGCTCGGGGGCAGATACGCAGTATTTT. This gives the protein CASSFEIAGGSGADTQYF.

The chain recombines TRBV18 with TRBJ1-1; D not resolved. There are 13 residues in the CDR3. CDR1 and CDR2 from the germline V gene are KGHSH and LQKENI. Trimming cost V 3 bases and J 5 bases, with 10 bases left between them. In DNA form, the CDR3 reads TGTGCCAGCTCACCGACCCAGGATACTGAAGCTTTCTTT. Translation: CASSPTQDTEAFF.

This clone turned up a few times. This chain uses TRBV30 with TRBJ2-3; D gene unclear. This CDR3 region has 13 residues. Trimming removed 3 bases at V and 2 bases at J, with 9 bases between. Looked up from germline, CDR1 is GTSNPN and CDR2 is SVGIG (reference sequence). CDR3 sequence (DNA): TGTGCCTGGAGCCTGTCTTACACAGATACGCAGTATTTT. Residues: CAWSLSYTDTQYF.

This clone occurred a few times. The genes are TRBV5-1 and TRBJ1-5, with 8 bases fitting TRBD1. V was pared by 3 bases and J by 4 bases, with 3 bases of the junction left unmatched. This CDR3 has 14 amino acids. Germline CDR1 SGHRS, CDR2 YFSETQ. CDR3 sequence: CASSSGQGNQPQHF. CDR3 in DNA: TGCGCCAGCAGCTCAGGACAGGGTAATCAGCCCCAGCATTTT.

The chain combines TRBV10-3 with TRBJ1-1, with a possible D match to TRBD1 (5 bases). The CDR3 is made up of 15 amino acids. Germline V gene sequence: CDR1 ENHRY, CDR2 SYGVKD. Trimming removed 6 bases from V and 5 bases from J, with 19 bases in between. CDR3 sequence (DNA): TGTGCCATCAGCCACCCTTCCCAGGGATTTACTGAAGCTTTCTTT. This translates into CAISHPSQGFTEAFF.

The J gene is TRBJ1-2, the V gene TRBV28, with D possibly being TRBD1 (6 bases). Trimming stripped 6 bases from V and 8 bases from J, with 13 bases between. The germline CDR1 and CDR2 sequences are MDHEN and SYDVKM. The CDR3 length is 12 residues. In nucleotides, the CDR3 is TGTGCCAGCAGCGTACAGGGCCTGGGCTACACCTTC. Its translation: CASSVQGLGYTF.